One T cell receptor (beta chain) is described in this entry. This clonotype was observed a handful of times. There is no known antigen for this receptor. Base qualities are missing; no much larger clone stands one base away. The data derive from a study of post-analysis software for immune sequencing data (dated by TCRdb to between 2014 and 2017). Background for the entire study: Disease courses on record covered relapsing-remitting, secondary progressive and progressive-relapsing multiple sclerosis, though some patients had no subtype annotation. The patient repertoires were set against eleven to twelve previously published healthy control repertoires from donors whose ages ranged from roughly 6 to 26 years. A subset of samples was prepared in parallel using single-end sample barcoding, then pooled and co-amplified after Illumina adapter ligation. What the research found in general, with its limitations: The multiple sclerosis patient group was slightly younger than the control group. Direct clustering with F measure revealed strong co-clustering of samples prepared in the same batch, which led to a batch-effect correction. Patients showed significantly higher frequencies than controls for roughly five TRBV segments, among them TRBV5-6, TRBV5-1 and TRBV20-1. Multiple sclerosis patients had significantly lower normalized Chao1 diversity than controls, a result that suggests substantial peripheral T-cell clonal expansion.

The CDR3, from cysteine to phenylalanine, totals 14 residues. The only DNA kept is the CDR3, 42 bases in frame from the first base. Looking up the germline V gene yields CDR1 MNHNS and CDR2 SASEGT. The junction shows trimming of 4 bases on V and 4 bases on J, and the gene matches do not reach 4 bases of it. To demonstrate the VDJtools post-analysis software, the study profiled TCR beta repertoires from the peripheral blood of 13 young patients with multiple sclerosis. The multiple sclerosis patients were children and adolescents ranging in age from roughly 6 to 16 years. Library generation was performed with PCR. The sequencer was an Illumina HiSeq 2500. To reduce PCR and sequencing biases, unique molecular identifiers were built into the TCR beta cDNA libraries. Every 1 to 10 million input T cells yielded about 500,000 cDNA molecules, meaning each molecule approximated one T cell. The patient libraries were prepared and sequenced using the same protocol as the earlier healthy control dataset. Samples belonging to the same batch were prepared together, multiplexed and sequenced on a shared HiSeq lane. The paper's data handling went like this. MIGEC was used to process the raw barcoded reads, and molecular identifier groups with only a single read were discarded before consensus assembly and CDR3 extraction. VDJtools was used for post-analysis of the clonotype tables, and diversity was normalized by down-sampling every dataset to the size of the smallest sample. To correct batch-related cross-sample contamination, repertoire overlap clustering matched CDR3 amino acid sequences but not nucleotide sequences. TCRdb reprocessing: public reads trimmed at Q25 with fastp, clones called with MiXCR, in-frame beta chains kept. Identical CDR3 proteins give one entry, which carries the most common genes and DNA. TCRdb's processing, not the authors', yielded these V and J calls. This sample gives roughly 800,000 distinct CDR3 sequences in total; about 27% of them show up just once. More than 0.45% of the sample comes from the top ten.

The chain couples TRBV6-1 to TRBJ2-4, with 7 bases aligning to TRBD1. Sequenced: blood. The TCR originated in a girl aged 10-17 years with multiple sclerosis. The nucleotide sequence reads as follows: TGTGCCAGCAGTGCGACAGGGCGAAAAAACATTCAGTACTTC. The translation is CASSATGRKNIQYF.